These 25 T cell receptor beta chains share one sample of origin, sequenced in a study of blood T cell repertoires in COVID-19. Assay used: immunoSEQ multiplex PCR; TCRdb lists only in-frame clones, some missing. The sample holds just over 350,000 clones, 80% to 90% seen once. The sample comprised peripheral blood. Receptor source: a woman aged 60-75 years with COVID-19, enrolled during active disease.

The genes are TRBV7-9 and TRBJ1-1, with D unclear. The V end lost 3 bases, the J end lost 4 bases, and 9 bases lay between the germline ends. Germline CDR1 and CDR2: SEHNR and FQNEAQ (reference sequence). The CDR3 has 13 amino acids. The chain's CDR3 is CASSFFSSTEAFF. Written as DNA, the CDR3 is TGTGCCAGCAGCTTCTTTTCGTCCACTGAAGCTTTCTTT.

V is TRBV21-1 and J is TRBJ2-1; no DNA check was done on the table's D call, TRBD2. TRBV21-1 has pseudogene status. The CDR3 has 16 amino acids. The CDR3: CASSPLSSLSYNEQFF. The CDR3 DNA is TGTGCCAGCAGTCCTTTGTCGTCCCTCTCCTACAATGAGCAGTTCTTC.

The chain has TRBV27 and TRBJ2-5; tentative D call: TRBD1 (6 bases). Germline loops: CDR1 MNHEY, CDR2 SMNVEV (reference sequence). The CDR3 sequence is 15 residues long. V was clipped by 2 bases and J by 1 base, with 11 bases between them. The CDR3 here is CASSLTGGPQETQYF. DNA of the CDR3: TGTGCCAGCAGTTTAACTGGGGGCCCCCAAGAGACCCAGTACTTC.

The chain's CDR3 is CAGTSGGADTQYF. CDR3 sequence (DNA): TGTGCCGGGACTAGCGGGGGAGCAGATACGCAGTATTTT. The chain recombines TRBV2 with TRBJ2-3; 14 bases match TRBD2. The germline V gene has CDR1 SNHLY and CDR2 FYNNEI. The J segment lost 4 bases and the V segment lost 11 bases, leaving 2 bases of the junction unmatched. The length of the CDR3 is 13 residues. Drawing the rest from reference TRBV2 and TRBJ2-3, the complete variable domain is EPEVTQTPSHQVTQMGQEVILRCVPISNHLYFYWYRQILGQKVEFLVSFYNNEISEKSEIFDDQFSVERPDGSNFTLKIRSTKLEDSAMYFCAGTSGGADTQYFGPGTRLTVL.

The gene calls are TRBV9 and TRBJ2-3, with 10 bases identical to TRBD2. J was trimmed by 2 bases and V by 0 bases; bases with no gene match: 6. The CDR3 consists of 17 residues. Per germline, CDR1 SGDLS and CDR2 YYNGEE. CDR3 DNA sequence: TGTGCCAGCAGCGTAGAAGCTAGCGGGGGATTCACAGATACGCAGTATTTT. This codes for CASSVEASGGFTDTQYF.

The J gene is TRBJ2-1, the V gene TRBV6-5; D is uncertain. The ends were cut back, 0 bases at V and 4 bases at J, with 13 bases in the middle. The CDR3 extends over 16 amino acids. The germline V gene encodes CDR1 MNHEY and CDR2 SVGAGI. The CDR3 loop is CASSYSTPQLYNEQFF. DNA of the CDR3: TGTGCCAGCAGTTACTCGACGCCACAACTATACAATGAGCAGTTCTTC.

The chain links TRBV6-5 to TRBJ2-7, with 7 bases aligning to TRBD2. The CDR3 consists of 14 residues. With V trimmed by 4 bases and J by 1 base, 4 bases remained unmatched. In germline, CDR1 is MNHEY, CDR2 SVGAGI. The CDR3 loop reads CASSWDYQSYEQYF. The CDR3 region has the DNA TGTGCCAGCAGTTGGGACTACCAGTCCTACGAGCAGTACTTC.

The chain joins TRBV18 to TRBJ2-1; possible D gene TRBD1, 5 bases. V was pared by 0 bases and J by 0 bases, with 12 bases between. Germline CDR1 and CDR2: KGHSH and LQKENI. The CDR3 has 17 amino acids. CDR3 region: CASSPPGWQGSYNEQFF. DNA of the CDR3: TGTGCCAGCTCACCACCAGGTTGGCAGGGCTCCTACAATGAGCAGTTCTTC.

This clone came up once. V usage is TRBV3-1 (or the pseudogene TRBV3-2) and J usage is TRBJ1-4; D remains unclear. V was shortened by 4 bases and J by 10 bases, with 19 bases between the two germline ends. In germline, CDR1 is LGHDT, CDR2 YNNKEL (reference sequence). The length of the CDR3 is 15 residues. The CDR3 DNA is TGTGCCAGCAGCCCCCCTCAACTCCACCGGGGAAAACTGTTTTTT. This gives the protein CASSPPQLHRGKLFF.

The CDR3 DNA follows: TGTGCCAGTAGTATAGTGGTTACGGGCCAAGAGACCCAGTACTTC. This codes for CASSIVVTGQETQYF. The chain couples TRBV19 to TRBJ2-5; D gene ambiguous. Trimming removed 1 base from V and 1 base from J, with 10 bases in between. From germline, CDR1 is LNHDA and CDR2 SQIVND (reference sequence). The CDR3 consists of 15 residues.

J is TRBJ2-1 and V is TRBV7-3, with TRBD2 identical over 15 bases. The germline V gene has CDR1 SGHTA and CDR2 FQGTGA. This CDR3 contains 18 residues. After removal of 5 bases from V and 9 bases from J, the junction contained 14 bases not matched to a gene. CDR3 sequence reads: CASSLLPGLAGGRGEQFF. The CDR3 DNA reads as TGTGCCAGCAGCCTCCTACCCGGACTAGCGGGGGGGAGGGGTGAGCAGTTCTTC.

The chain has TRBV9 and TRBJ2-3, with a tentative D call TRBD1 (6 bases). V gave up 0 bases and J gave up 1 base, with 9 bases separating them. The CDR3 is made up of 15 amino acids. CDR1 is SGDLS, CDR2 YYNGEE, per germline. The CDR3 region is CASSVAGAGTDTQYF. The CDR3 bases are TGTGCCAGCAGCGTAGCAGGGGCTGGCACAGATACGCAGTATTTT.

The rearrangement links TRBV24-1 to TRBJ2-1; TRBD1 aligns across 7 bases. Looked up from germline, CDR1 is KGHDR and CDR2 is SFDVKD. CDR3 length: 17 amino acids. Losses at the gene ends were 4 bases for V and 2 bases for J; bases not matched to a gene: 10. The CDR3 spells CATSDPTGAGTYNEQFF. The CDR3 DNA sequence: TGTGCCACCAGTGACCCCACAGGGGCCGGCACCTACAATGAGCAGTTCTTC.

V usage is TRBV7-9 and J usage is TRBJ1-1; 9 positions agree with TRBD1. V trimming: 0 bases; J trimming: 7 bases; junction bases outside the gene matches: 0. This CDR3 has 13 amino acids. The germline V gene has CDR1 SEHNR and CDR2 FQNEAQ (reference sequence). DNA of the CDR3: TGTGCCAGCAGCTTAGCGGACAGGGGTGAAGCTTTCTTT. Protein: CASSLADRGEAFF.

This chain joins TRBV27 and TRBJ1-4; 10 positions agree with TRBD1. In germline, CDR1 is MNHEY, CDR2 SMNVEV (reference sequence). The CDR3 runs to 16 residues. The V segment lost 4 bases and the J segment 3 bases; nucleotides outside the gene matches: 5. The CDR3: CASSSTGGLSNEKLFF. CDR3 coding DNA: TGTGCCAGCAGTTCGACAGGGGGCTTGTCTAATGAAAAACTGTTTTTT.

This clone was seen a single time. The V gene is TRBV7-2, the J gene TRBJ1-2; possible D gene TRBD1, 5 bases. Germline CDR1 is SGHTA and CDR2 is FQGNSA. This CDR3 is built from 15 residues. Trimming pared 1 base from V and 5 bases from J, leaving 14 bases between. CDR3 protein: CASSLGGVRAYGYTF. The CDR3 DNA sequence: TGTGCCAGCAGCTTAGGGGGGGTCCGTGCTTATGGCTACACCTTC. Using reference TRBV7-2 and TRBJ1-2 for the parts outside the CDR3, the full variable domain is GAGVSQSPSNKVTEKGKDVELRCDPISGHTALYWYRQSLGQGLEFLIYFQGNSAPDKSGLPSDRFSAERTGGSVSTLTIQRTQQEDSAVYLCASSLGGVRAYGYTFGSGTRLTVV.

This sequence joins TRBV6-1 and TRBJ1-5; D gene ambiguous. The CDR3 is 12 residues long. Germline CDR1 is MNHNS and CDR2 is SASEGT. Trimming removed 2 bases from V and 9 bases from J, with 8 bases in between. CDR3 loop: CASSEWTGPQHF. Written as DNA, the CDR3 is TGTGCCAGCAGTGAATGGACTGGGCCCCAGCATTTT.

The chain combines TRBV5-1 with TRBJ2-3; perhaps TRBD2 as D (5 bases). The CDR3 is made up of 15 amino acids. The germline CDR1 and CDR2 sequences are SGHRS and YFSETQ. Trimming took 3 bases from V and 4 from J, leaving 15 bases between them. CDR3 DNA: TGCGCCAGCAGCTCAGGACTCGGAGGCGCAGATACGCAGTATTTT. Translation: CASSSGLGGADTQYF. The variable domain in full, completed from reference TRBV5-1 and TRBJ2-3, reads KAGVTQTPRYLIKTRGQQVTLSCSPISGHRSVSWYQQTPGQGLQFLFEYFSETQRNKGNFPGRFSGRQFSNSRSEMNVSTLELGDSALYLCASSSGLGGADTQYFGPGTRLTVL.

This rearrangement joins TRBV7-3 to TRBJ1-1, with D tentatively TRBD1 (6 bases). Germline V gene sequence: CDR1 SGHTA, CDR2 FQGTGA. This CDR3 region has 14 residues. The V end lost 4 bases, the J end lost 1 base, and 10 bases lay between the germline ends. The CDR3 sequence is CASSWGRGNTEAFF. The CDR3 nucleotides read TGTGCCAGCAGCTGGGGCAGGGGGAACACTGAAGCTTTCTTT.

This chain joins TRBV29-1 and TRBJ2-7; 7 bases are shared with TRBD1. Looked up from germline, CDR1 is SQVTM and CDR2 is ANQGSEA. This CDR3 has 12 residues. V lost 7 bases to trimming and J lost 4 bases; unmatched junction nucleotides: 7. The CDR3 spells CSARGGGYEQYF. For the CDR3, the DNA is TGCAGCGCCCGAGGGGGCGGATACGAGCAGTACTTC.

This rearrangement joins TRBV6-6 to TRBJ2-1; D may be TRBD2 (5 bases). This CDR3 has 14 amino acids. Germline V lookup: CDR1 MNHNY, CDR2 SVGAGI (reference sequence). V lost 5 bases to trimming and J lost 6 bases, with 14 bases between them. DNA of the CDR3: TGTGCCAGCAGTCAGGCAAGAACTAGCAATGAGCAGTTCTTC. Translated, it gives CASSQARTSNEQFF.

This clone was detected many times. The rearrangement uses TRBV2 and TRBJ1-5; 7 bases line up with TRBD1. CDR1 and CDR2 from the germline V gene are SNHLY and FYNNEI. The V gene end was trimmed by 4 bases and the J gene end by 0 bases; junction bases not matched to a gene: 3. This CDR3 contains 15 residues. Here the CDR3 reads CASSGQGSSNQPQHF. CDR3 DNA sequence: TGTGCCAGCAGTGGACAGGGAAGTAGCAATCAGCCCCAGCATTTT.

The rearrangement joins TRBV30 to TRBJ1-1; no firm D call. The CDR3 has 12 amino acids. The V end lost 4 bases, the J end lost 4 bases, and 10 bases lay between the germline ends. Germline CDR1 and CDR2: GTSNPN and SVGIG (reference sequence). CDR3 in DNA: TGTGCCTGGACCCTCTCCCGCACTGAAGCTTTCTTT. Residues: CAWTLSRTEAFF.

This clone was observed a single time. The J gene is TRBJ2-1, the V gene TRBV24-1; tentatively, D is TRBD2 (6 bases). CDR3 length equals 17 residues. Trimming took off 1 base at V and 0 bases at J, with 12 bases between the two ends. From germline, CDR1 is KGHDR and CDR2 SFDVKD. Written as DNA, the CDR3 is TGTGCCACCAGTGATTTAGGAGGGACCCGCTCCTACAATGAGCAGTTCTTC. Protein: CATSDLGGTRSYNEQFF.

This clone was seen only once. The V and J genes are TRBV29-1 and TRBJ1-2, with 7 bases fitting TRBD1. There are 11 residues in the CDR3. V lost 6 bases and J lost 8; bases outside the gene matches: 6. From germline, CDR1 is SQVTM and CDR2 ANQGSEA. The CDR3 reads CSVSQGRGYTF. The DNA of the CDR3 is TGCAGCGTATCACAGGGGCGAGGCTACACCTTC.